Following are 26 T cell receptor beta chains from one sample sequenced in a study of early T cells in non-severe SARS-CoV-2 infection. TCRdb fed the 5' RACE reads into MiXCR, producing one record per CDR3 protein. The table has 70,000 or so distinct CDR3 sequences, under 15% seen once. The sample was whole blood. The receptors shown here come from an adult who was a healthcare worker with PCR-confirmed SARS-CoV-2 infection or an uninfected control (not recorded which).

This clonotype showed up many times. This chain joins TRBV9 and TRBJ2-3, with D maybe TRBD1 (6 bases). This CDR3 spans 15 amino acids. V was pared by 4 bases and J by 0 bases, with 12 bases between. In germline, CDR1 is SGDLS, CDR2 YYNGEE. CDR3: CASSTGDTSTDTQYF. CDR3 coding DNA: TGTGCCAGCAGCACTGGGGACACAAGCACAGATACGCAGTATTTT.

The chain carries TRBV6-4 and TRBJ2-3; 8 bases fit TRBD2. The CDR3 loop spans 15 amino acids. The V segment lost 2 bases and the J segment 2 bases; nucleotides outside the gene matches: 3. From germline, CDR1 is MRHNA and CDR2 SNTAGT. CDR3 region: CASSDVSGDTDTQYF. CDR3 coding DNA: TGTGCCAGCAGTGACGTTAGCGGGGACACAGATACGCAGTATTTT.

This clonotype was picked up many times. V gene TRBV11-2 combines with J gene TRBJ2-1; 10 positions agree with TRBD2. Germline CDR1 reads SGHAT; CDR2 reads FQNNGV. Trimming cost V 6 bases and J 8 bases; bases outside gene matches: 16. This CDR3 comprises 17 residues. The CDR3 coding sequence is TGTGCCAGCAGACCTGCTCTTAGCGGGGGGTACATGGATGAGCAGTTCTTC. This gives the protein CASRPALSGGYMDEQFF.

The table lists this clonotype with many counts. This rearrangement joins TRBV18 to TRBJ2-7; D gene uncertain. CDR1 is KGHSH and CDR2 is LQKENI in the germline V gene. The CDR3 is made up of 15 amino acids. V gave up 2 bases and J gave up 2 bases, with 13 bases separating them. CDR3 sequence (DNA): TGTGCCAGCTCACCAGGGGAACAAGTAGCCTACGAGCAGTACTTC. Its protein is CASSPGEQVAYEQYF.

The chain couples TRBV9 to TRBJ2-7; unclear D gene. This CDR3 has 16 amino acids. In germline, CDR1 is SGDLS, CDR2 YYNGEE. Trimming took 0 bases from V and 5 from J, leaving 18 bases between them. The chain's CDR3 is CASSVGPFLIGDEQYF. CDR3 bases: TGTGCCAGCAGCGTAGGCCCATTCCTAATTGGGGACGAGCAGTACTTC.

This clonotype was picked up many times. The chain carries TRBV6-5 and TRBJ1-2, with 8 positions matching TRBD1. J was trimmed by 4 bases and V by 5 bases; bases with no gene match: 3. Germline CDR1 reads MNHEY; CDR2 reads SVGAGI. The CDR3 is 13 residues long. CDR3 region: CASSPDRGYGYTF. The CDR3 DNA reads as TGTGCCAGCAGTCCCGACAGGGGCTATGGCTACACCTTC.

This clonotype was observed many times. The chain carries TRBV6-1 and TRBJ2-1; D gene unclear. From germline, CDR1 is MNHNS and CDR2 SASEGT. The CDR3 is made up of 14 amino acids. The germline V and J ends were trimmed by 6 bases and 4 bases, with 13 bases remaining between them. The CDR3 DNA reads as TGTGCCAGCAGAGCCGACGGGCTTTACAATGAGCAGTTCTTC. Amino acids: CASRADGLYNEQFF.

This clonotype was seen repeatedly, ten times or more. The CDR3 coding sequence is TGTGCCAGCACCCCGGGGGGCAAATACAATGAGCAGTTCTTC. Protein sequence: CASTPGGKYNEQFF. The rearrangement links TRBV11-2 to TRBJ2-1, with a possible D match to TRBD2 (7 bases). The CDR3 runs 14 residues. The germline V and J ends were trimmed by 7 bases and 4 bases, with 14 bases remaining between them. Germline CDR1 SGHAT, CDR2 FQNNGV.

The rearrangement links TRBV12-3 or TRBV12-4 to TRBJ2-1; TRBD1 is a possible D gene (6 bases). V was clipped by 5 bases and J by 12 bases, with 20 bases between them. This CDR3 spans 14 amino acids. The CDR3 reads CASSPGTDPQGQFF. The CDR3 nucleotides are TGTGCCAGCAGTCCCGGGACGGACCCACAGGGGCAGTTCTTC.

There are many counts of this clonotype. The V gene is TRBV7-9, the J gene TRBJ1-1; D gene uncertain. CDR1 SEHNR and CDR2 FQNEAQ come from the germline V gene (reference sequence). CDR3 size: 12 residues. V dropped 5 bases and J dropped 10 bases, with 14 bases sitting between them. The CDR3 DNA reads TGTGCCAGCAGCCAAGCCATACTCGGAGCTTTCTTT. It is translated as CASSQAILGAFF.

This clonotype was seen many times. The chain has TRBV12-3 or TRBV12-4 and TRBJ1-6, with D perhaps TRBD1 (5 bases). This CDR3 has 14 amino acids. V was trimmed by 2 bases and J by 9 bases, leaving 11 bases between them. CDR3 bases: TGTGCCAGCAGTTTATGGGGGGAGGCTTCACCCCTCCACTTT. Protein sequence: CASSLWGEASPLHF.

This clonotype was detected many times. The genes are TRBV4-2 and TRBJ2-3; TRBD2 matches 11 bases. Trimming at V came to 1 base and at J to 1 base, leaving 10 bases not matched to a gene. Germline CDR1 reads LGHNA; CDR2 reads YNFKEQ. The CDR3 has 19 residues. CDR3 nucleotide sequence: TGTGCCAGCAGCCAAGGGGCGTTGACTAGCGGGGACCGCACAGATACGCAGTATTTT. Protein product: CASSQGALTSGDRTDTQYF.

CDR3 amino acids: CSAREPKGITKNIQYF. CDR3 in DNA: TGCAGTGCTAGAGAGCCGAAGGGGATCACAAAAAACATTCAGTACTTC. This chain uses TRBV20-1 with TRBJ2-4; the D gene is possibly TRBD1 (5 bases). CDR3 length: 16 residues. In germline, CDR1 is DFQATT, CDR2 SNEGSKA (reference sequence). Trimming cost V 0 bases and J 4 bases, with 16 bases left between them.

The sample holds many counts of this clonotype. This chain connects TRBV3-1 to TRBJ1-2; D gene uncertain. The V end was cut by 0 bases, the J end by 2 bases, with 10 bases between. In germline, CDR1 is LGHDT, CDR2 YNNKEL (reference sequence). CDR3 size: 15 residues. The chain's CDR3 is CASSQEEPGNYGYTF. CDR3 nucleotide sequence: TGTGCCAGCAGCCAAGAAGAACCGGGAAACTATGGCTACACCTTC.

The sample holds a few counts of this clonotype. The genes are TRBV27 and TRBJ2-5, with D unresolved. The germline V gene has CDR1 MNHEY and CDR2 SMNVEV (reference sequence). The CDR3 loop spans 12 amino acids. The V end was cut by 6 bases, the J end by 9 bases, with 14 bases between. The CDR3 nucleotides read TGTGCCAGCAGCACCACCGGCGTTCCCCAGTACTTC. It specifies CASSTTGVPQYF.

Turning to this clonotype: An end of the junction differs from the germline gene, which may be a read error. The rearrangement uses TRBV7-2 and TRBJ2-3; D unresolved. CDR3 length equals 13 residues. Germline CDR1 SGHTA, CDR2 FQGNSA. The CDR3: CASSLVDTVTQYF. CDR3 nucleotide sequence: TGTGCCAGCAGCTTAGTAGACACAGTTACGCAGTATTTT.

This clonotype was observed at least ten times. The chain is built from TRBV18 and TRBJ2-3; D unresolved. Germline V CDR1 and CDR2: KGHSH, LQKENI. The CDR3 has 15 residues. Trimming removed 3 bases from V and 0 bases from J, with 10 bases in between. CDR3 coding DNA: TGTGCCAGCTCACCGGTGGCAAGTAGCACAGATACGCAGTATTTT. Residues: CASSPVASSTDTQYF.

This clonotype was counted many times. This chain links TRBV20-1 with TRBJ2-1; D call uncertain. Looked up from germline, CDR1 is DFQATT and CDR2 is SNEGSKA (reference sequence). Trimming stripped 5 bases from V and 4 bases from J, with 15 bases between. The CDR3 has 14 residues. The CDR3 region is CSAESRVGYNEQFF. The CDR3 coding sequence is TGCAGTGCTGAATCCCGGGTCGGGTACAATGAGCAGTTCTTC.

At least ten counts were recorded for this clonotype. The V gene is TRBV11-2, the J gene TRBJ2-5; D call uncertain. The CDR3 totals 12 residues. Germline-derived CDR1 and CDR2 are SGHAT and FQNNGV. The germline V and J ends were trimmed by 6 bases and 4 bases, with 9 bases remaining between them. The CDR3 here is CASSRKGETQYF. The CDR3 coding sequence is TGTGCCAGCAGTCGAAAGGGAGAGACCCAGTACTTC.

This clonotype was seen repeatedly, ten times or more. The V gene is TRBV7-2, the J gene TRBJ2-5; possibly TRBD1 for D (5 bases). Germline CDR1 and CDR2: SGHTA and FQGNSA. The CDR3 is 14 residues long. V lost 1 base and J lost 7, with 13 bases in between. CDR3 DNA sequence: TGTGCCAGCAGCTTAGTGGGGCCTCTGCGGACCCAGTACTTC. Translating gives CASSLVGPLRTQYF.

This clonotype was seen at least ten times. The J gene is TRBJ1-2, the V gene TRBV7-2; D ambiguous. V was clipped by 3 bases and J by 4 bases, with 15 bases between them. Germline CDR1 reads SGHTA; CDR2 reads FQGNSA. The CDR3 totals 15 residues. For the CDR3, the DNA is TGTGCCAGCAGCTTCCTTCTTGAAGCTAGCTATGGCTACACCTTC. Translated: CASSFLLEASYGYTF. The variable domain in full, with the rest retrieved from reference TRBV7-2 and TRBJ1-2, is GAGVSQSPSNKVTEKGKDVELRCDPISGHTALYWYRQSLGQGLEFLIYFQGNSAPDKSGLPSDRFSAERTGGSVSTLTIQRTQQEDSAVYLCASSFLLEASYGYTFGSGTRLTVV.

This clonotype was observed a few times. Written as DNA, the CDR3 is TGTGCCAGCAGCTTAGGCTCGTTGTACTTC. Protein sequence: CASSLGSLYF. The rearrangement joins TRBV7-2 to TRBJ2-7, with unresolved D. CDR1 is SGHTA and CDR2 is FQGNSA in the germline V gene. The V end was cut by 1 base, the J end by 12 bases, with 7 bases between. CDR3 size: 10 residues. Drawing the rest from reference TRBV7-2 and TRBJ2-7, the complete variable domain is GAGVSQSPSNKVTEKGKDVELRCDPISGHTALYWYRQSLGQGLEFLIYFQGNSAPDKSGLPSDRFSAERTGGSVSTLTIQRTQQEDSAVYLCASSLGSLYFGPGTRLTVT.

This clonotype was seen many times. J is TRBJ2-3 and V is TRBV7-6, with D tentatively TRBD1 (6 bases). Germline values: CDR1 SGHVS, CDR2 FNYEAQ. Trimming stripped 4 bases from V and 0 bases from J, with 14 bases between. This CDR3 region has 16 residues. CDR3 loop: CASSSLVGASTDTQYF. CDR3 nucleotides: TGTGCCAGCAGCTCCCTGGTGGGGGCTAGCACAGATACGCAGTATTTT.

This clonotype occurred many times. The rearrangement joins TRBV6-2 or TRBV6-3 to TRBJ1-4; D gene unclear. V dropped 5 bases and J dropped 8 bases, with 9 bases sitting between them. Germline V gives CDR1 MNHEY, CDR2 SVGEGT. The CDR3 length is 12 residues. CDR3 nucleotide sequence: TGTGCCAGCAGTGGGCCGAGGGAAAAACTGTTTTTT. Translation: CASSGPREKLFF.

This clonotype was seen repeatedly, ten times or more. This chain links TRBV5-6 with TRBJ1-2, with D unresolved. This CDR3 is built from 13 residues. V was trimmed by 4 bases and J by 4 bases, leaving 11 bases between them. Per the germline V gene, CDR1 is SGHDT and CDR2 is YYEEEE. In DNA, the CDR3 is TGTGCCAGCAGCCTAAGGAGTAGCTATGGCTACACCTTC. This gives the protein CASSLRSSYGYTF. Complete variable domain (other parts from reference TRBV5-6 and TRBJ1-2): DAGVTQSPTHLIKTRGQQVTLRCSPKSGHDTVSWYQQALGQGPQFIFQYYEEEERQRGNFPDRFSGHQFPNYSSELNVNALLLGDSALYLCASSLRSSYGYTFGSGTRLTVV.

This clonotype was counted at least ten times. The chain joins TRBV27 to TRBJ2-7; D call uncertain. V gave up 4 bases and J gave up 3 bases, with 16 bases separating them. The CDR3 spans 15 residues. CDR1 is MNHEY, CDR2 SMNVEV, per germline (reference sequence). As DNA, the CDR3 is TGTGCCAGCAGTTCGCCTGGACGGAACCACTACGAGCAGTACTTC. It is translated as CASSSPGRNHYEQYF.